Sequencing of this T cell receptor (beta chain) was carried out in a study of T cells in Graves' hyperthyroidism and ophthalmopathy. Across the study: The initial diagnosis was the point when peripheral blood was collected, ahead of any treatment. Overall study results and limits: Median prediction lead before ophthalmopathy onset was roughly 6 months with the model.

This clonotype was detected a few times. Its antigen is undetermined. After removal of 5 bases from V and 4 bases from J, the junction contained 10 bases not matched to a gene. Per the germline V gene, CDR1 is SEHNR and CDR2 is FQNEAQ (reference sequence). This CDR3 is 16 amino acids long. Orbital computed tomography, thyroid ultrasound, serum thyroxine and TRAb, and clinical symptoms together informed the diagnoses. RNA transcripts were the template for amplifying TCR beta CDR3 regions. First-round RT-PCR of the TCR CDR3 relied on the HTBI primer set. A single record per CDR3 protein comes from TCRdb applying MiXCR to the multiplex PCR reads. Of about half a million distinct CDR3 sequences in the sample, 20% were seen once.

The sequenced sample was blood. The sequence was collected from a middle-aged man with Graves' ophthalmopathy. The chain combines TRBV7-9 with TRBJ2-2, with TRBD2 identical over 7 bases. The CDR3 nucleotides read TGTGCCAGCAGCCTACGGGGAGGGGTAGTCACCGGGGAGCTGTTTTTT. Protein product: CASSLRGGVVTGELFF. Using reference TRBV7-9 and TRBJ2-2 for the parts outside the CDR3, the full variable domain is DTGVSQNPRHKITKRGQNVTFRCDPISEHNRLYWYRQTLGQGPEFLTYFQNEAQLEKSRLLSDRFSAERPKGSFSTLEIQRTEQGDSAMYLCASSLRGGVVTGELFFGEGSRLTVL.